This T cell receptor (beta chain) was recovered during a study of blood T cell repertoires in COVID-19. Deletions cut 4 bases from V and 6 bases from J, with 9 bases between. From germline, CDR1 is SGHKS and CDR2 YYEKEE (reference sequence). This CDR3 has 12 residues. The data were produced by immunoSEQ multiplex PCR, yet TCRdb's version contains in-frame clones alone and is incomplete. The sample shows about 90,000 clones, about nine tenths of them seen only once. The TCR was taken from a man aged 45-60 years with acute or convalescent COVID-19. The chain links TRBV5-5 to TRBJ2-3, with a possible D match to TRBD2 (5 bases). The sequenced material came from peripheral blood. CDR3 coding DNA: TGTGCCAGCAGCCGGGGTTCGGATACGCAGTATTTT. Amino acids: CASSRGSDTQYF.